This T cell receptor (beta chain) comes out of a study of radiation and T cells in renal cell carcinoma (dated by TCRdb to 2019 to 2021). At the level of the whole study: Samples were obtained from a clinical trial, in which 15 Gy stereotactic body radiation therapy was delivered to primary renal cell carcinomas and nephrectomy was performed 4 weeks later. TCR beta sequencing covered approximately 51 samples in total, comprising approximately 25 tumors and roughly 27 peripheral blood samples. In the approximately 49 samples combined, around 3.7 million unique CDR3 nucleotide sequences were found, encoding 2 million to 3 million unique CDR3 amino acid sequences. Study-level results and caveats: Top tumor clonotypes rose in blood from baseline to 2 weeks post-radiation, then contracted by 4 weeks, suggesting transient expansion of tumor-resident clones. Tracking of blood repertoire dynamics stopped at about 4 weeks after treatment, with no follow-up past that point. Because pretreatment tumor biopsies were not available, the baseline intratumoral presence of clonotypes could not be determined. Because the trial had a single-armed design, the trial could not examine how radiation dose or scheduling affected the TCR repertoire.

TCR beta libraries were generated from genomic DNA with the immunoSEQ kit, following the manufacturer's recommendations. Library preparation used a first multiplex PCR with proprietary primers, then a second PCR adding unique barcodes, with bead cleanups after each round. Each sample batch included a kit-provided positive control reaction and a negative control reaction. The final libraries underwent checking on an Agilent 4200 TapeStation D1000 ScreenTape, volumetric pooling, and quantification by qPCR. Sequencing was performed on an Illumina NextSeq500 with a MidOutput 150-cycle cartridge, and 156 Read1 and 15 Index1 cycles were run with kit custom primers. The pooled library was loaded at 1.0 pM, and approximately 19% PhiX control was spiked in. In the paper's pipeline: Vendor-processed data were analyzed in R, with a clonotype defined as all T cells sharing the same CDR3 nucleotide sequence. For clone abundance analyses, frequencies were normalized to the 10,000 most abundant clones per sample. Public T cell clones, which averaged fewer than five per sample, were excluded before analysis. A difference in abundance of at least 32-fold between compartments was used to define tumor-enriched and baseline blood-enriched clonotypes. Clonotypes expanded or contracted between blood time points were identified with a beta-binomial differential abundance model. Similarity between tumor and blood repertoires was quantified using the Baroni-Urbani and Buser coefficient, and groups were compared with two-tailed Wilcoxon tests in R. The table comes from immuneACCESS by way of TCRdb, which keeps in-frame sequences with V and J called. Part of the clones is missing from these tables; in studies checked, under half for an unresolved V gene and the rest for unknown reasons. The DNA was the basis for D and trimming; V, J and clone size are from that table. The table for this sample lists 70,000 to 100,000 clones; approximately 83% of them were counted only once. Approximately 22% of the sample rests with the top ten.

Of note for this clone: Its antigen is not yet known. No clone much larger than this one lies a single base away; base qualities are absent.

The CDR3 numbers 15 residues from cysteine through phenylalanine. This entry keeps only the CDR3 DNA: 45 bases, framed from base 1. V and J lose 4 bases and 3 bases, and a span of 13 bases separates them. Reading the germline V gene gives CDR1 SGHAT and CDR2 FQNNGV. The sample's time point label, in plain terms: blood 2 weeks post-SBRT. Read against the paper, the sample's treatment or condition label means: 15 Gy SBRT to primary tumor, nephrectomy 4 weeks later. To follow tumor-enriched clonotypes, peripheral blood was collected serially from radiation-treated patients at baseline and again at 2 weeks and 4 weeks after SBRT. Renal cell carcinoma with clear cell pathology was present in all patients. Genomic DNA for TCR sequencing was prepared using the QIAamp DNA Blood Mini Kit (Qiagen). Only samples passing all quality control checks were included in the analyses.

This TCR came from a woman aged 50 to 60 with renal cell carcinoma. Sequences were derived from blood, sampled from a patient whose treatment included radiotherapy and nephrectomy. The chain is assembled from TRBV11-2 and TRBJ2-1, and possibly TRBD2, on 5 matching bases. The CDR3 protein is CASSSGTQYYNEQFF. The base sequence is TGTGCCAGCAGCTCGGGAACCCAATACTACAATGAGCAGTTCTTC.